This entry concerns a single T cell receptor beta chain. The data belong to a study of CD8+ T cells in alopecia areata. Extracted RNA was reverse transcribed into cDNA, the sequencing template. Some clones are missing from TCRdb's copy, which holds only in-frame ones; the method was immunoSEQ multiplex PCR. The table lists 110,000 or so clones, approximately 55% of them singletons. With V trimmed by 3 bases and J by 9 bases, 12 bases remained unmatched. This CDR3 spans 16 amino acids. CDR1 and CDR2 from the germline V gene are LNHNV and YYDKDF (reference sequence). As to treatment: oral pan-JAK inhibitor, 5-10 mg twice daily.

Here the sequenced sample was CD4+ T cells sorted from blood, taken at week 24, from a patient treated with tofacitinib. J is TRBJ2-1 and V is TRBV15, with 9 bases matching TRBD1. This receptor was obtained from a human donor with alopecia areata. CDR3 amino acids: CATSRGQGALRSEQFF. As DNA, the CDR3 is TGTGCCACCAGCAGGGGACAGGGAGCCCTAAGAAGTGAGCAGTTCTTC.